This TCR beta chain is drawn from a study of memory CD4+ T cells and cytomegalovirus serostatus (dated by TCRdb to between 2018 and 2021). Background for the entire study: The approximately 35 healthy Belgian adults in the cohort included 9 who were CMV seropositive and approximately 24 who were CMV seronegative. To replicate a published TCR-based CMV serostatus classifier, the researchers sequenced the CD4+ memory TCRbeta repertoires of a Belgian cohort whose cytomegalovirus serostatus was known. Results and caveats for the whole study, not just this receptor: The results were read as suggesting that the CMV-associated TCR signature is, for the most part, present in the CD4+ memory repertoire. Among the 160 or so previously reported CMV-associated TCRbeta sequences, some 67 showed up in the CD4+ memory repertoires, with each one found in between one and five individuals. Only CD4+CD45RO+ memory cells were sequenced, unlike the original study, which covered naive and memory CD4+ and CD8+ populations. For predicting CMV serostatus, the median bootstrapped AUC was roughly 0.96 using the original framework and approximately 0.9 using a US-trained random forest. On the Belgian cohort, the classifier based on the original framework reached a median bootstrapped AUC of about 0.95, with a 95% CI of 0.76-1.00.

CDR1 is given as MGHDK and CDR2 as SYGVNS, both from the germline V gene. V is reduced by 2 bases and J by 7 bases, leaving a spacing of 11 bases between them. The CDR3 measures 13 amino acids from cysteine to phenylalanine. Just the 39-base CDR3 DNA is kept, in frame starting at base 1. Remarks on this clone: Its antigen is not yet known. No base-level quality is on record; no much larger clone is a single base apart.

Genomic DNA was extracted from sorted cells with the Quick-DNA Microprep Kit. TCRbeta DNA was amplified with the immunoSEQ hsTCRbeta kit following the manufacturer's protocol. An Illumina MiSeq instrument was used to sequence the TCRbeta libraries. As for how the authors treated the data: Removing out-of-frame sequences left some 2,200,000 distinct TCRbeta sequences, an average of around 67,000 per individual. Two values were used to score each individual: the count of roughly 150 previously reported CMV-associated TCRbeta sequences and the total count of productive distinct TCRbeta sequences. A beta-binomial model was reimplemented in Python, and scikit-learn random forests with default parameters were trained on US cohort data. Classifier performance on the Belgian cohort was reported as the median AUC with percentile confidence intervals calculated over 10,000 bootstrap iterations. This is the immuneACCESS table as TCRdb keeps it, with only in-frame sequences that have V and J called. A part of the clones is gone; compared with another copy, unresolved V genes explain less than half, and the rest is unexplained. That table gives V, J and clone size, and the DNA gave D and trimming. The sample includes around 53,000 clones, with about 80% observed a single time. The top ten clones comprise approximately 1.4% of the sample.

Single viable CD3+CD4+CD8-CD45RO+ cells were sorted as memory CD4+ T cells on a FACSAria II. CMV serostatus was determined using a Roche Elecsys assay that detects serum IgG against CMV pp150, pp28, p38 and p52. Following thawing, total CD4+ T cells were enriched through positive selection using CD4 magnetic microbeads. The samples came from a separate study whose specific focus was interrogating the CD4+ T cell memory repertoire. Peripheral blood mononuclear cells were isolated and cryopreserved following standard operating procedures; serum was stored at -80 °C. Staining used CD3-PerCP (BW264/56), CD4-APC (RPA-T4), CD45RO-PE (UCHT1) and CD8-Pacific Orange (3B5) antibodies, with Sytox blue excluding non-viable cells.

This receptor was taken from an adult in good health and CMV-seropositive. The V and J segments used are TRBV25-1 and TRBJ1-1, with the D segment identity uncertain. Sequencing input: memory CD4+ T cells from blood. The encoded CDR3 is CASSERTWGEAFF. The sequenced DNA: TGTGCCAGCAGTGAACGGACGTGGGGTGAAGCTTTCTTT. The reference TRBV25-1 and TRBJ1-1 proteins fill in what lies around the CDR3, so the full variable domain reads EADIYQTPRYLVIGTGKKITLECSQTMGHDKMYWYQQDPGMELHLIHYSYGVNSTEKGDLSSESTVSRIRTEHFPLTLESARPSHTSQYLCASSERTWGEAFFGQGTRLTVV.